What follows are 17 T cell receptor beta chains derived from one specimen sequenced in a study of early T cells in non-severe SARS-CoV-2 infection. TCRdb re-derived calls from the 5' RACE reads in MiXCR, one entry per CDR3 protein. Among over 75,000 distinct CDR3 sequences listed, under 15% were seen once. The sequenced sample was whole blood. The source of these receptors is an adult who was a healthcare worker with PCR-confirmed SARS-CoV-2 infection or an uninfected control (not recorded which).

This clonotype was detected a few times. V usage is TRBV11-2 and J usage is TRBJ2-1, with 12 bases lining up with TRBD2. The CDR3 length is 15 residues. V lost 4 bases and J lost 10; bases outside the gene matches: 8. Germline V gene data show CDR1 as SGHAT and CDR2 as FQNNGV. DNA for the CDR3: TGTGCCAGCAGCTACACTAGCGGGAGGTTCGGCGAGCAGTTCTTC. This translates into CASSYTSGRFGEQFF.

The chain carries TRBV7-9 and TRBJ2-5, with 8 bases lining up with TRBD1. Germline assignment: CDR1 SEHNR and CDR2 FQNEAQ (reference sequence). The CDR3 runs to 13 residues. This CDR3 is CVVAGTGRETQYF. The CDR3 nucleotides read TGTGTCGTTGCCGGGACAGGCCGAGAGACCCAGTACTTC.

J is TRBJ2-7 and V is TRBV7-9; D ambiguous. Deletions cut 2 bases from V and 7 bases from J, with 21 bases between. Germline V gene lookup returns CDR1 SEHNR and CDR2 FQNEAQ (reference sequence). This CDR3 comprises 16 residues. The CDR3 sequence is CASSLLGLGPGGEQYF. CDR3 bases: TGTGCCAGCAGCTTACTGGGGTTAGGTCCAGGTGGGGAGCAGTACTTC.

The chain combines TRBV4-1 with TRBJ1-6, with unresolved D. V dropped 3 bases and J dropped 5 bases, with 5 bases sitting between them. There are 13 residues in the CDR3. Germline-derived CDR1 and CDR2 are MGHRA and YSYEKL. The CDR3 sequence: CASSQSNNSPLHF. CDR3 bases: TGCGCCAGCAGCCAGTCAAATAATTCACCCCTCCACTTT.

This clonotype came up a few times. The chain has TRBV24-1 and TRBJ2-1; 10 bases map to TRBD2. The ends lost 8 bases at V and 6 bases at J; junction bases unmatched: 3. The CDR3 spans 13 residues. Per germline, CDR1 KGHDR and CDR2 SFDVKD. The CDR3 sequence is CATKRTSGNEQFF. In nucleotides, the CDR3 is TGTGCCACCAAGCGGACTAGCGGCAATGAGCAGTTCTTC.

This clonotype was picked up many times. The J gene is TRBJ2-7, the V gene TRBV4-3, with D perhaps being TRBD1 or TRBD2 (5 bases each). From germline, CDR1 is LGHNA and CDR2 YSLEER. V was cut by 0 bases and J by 2 bases, with 8 bases left in between. The CDR3 has 14 residues. The CDR3 DNA is TGCGCCAGCAGCCAAGATAGAGGGGCCTACGAGCAGTACTTC. Its protein product is CASSQDRGAYEQYF.

The table lists this clonotype with many counts. The chain has TRBV5-4 and TRBJ2-5; D not resolved. The CDR3 has 13 residues. Germline V gene sequence: CDR1 SGHNT, CDR2 YYREEE (reference sequence). V gave up 0 bases and J gave up 2 bases, with 5 bases separating them. The CDR3 DNA reads TGTGCCAGCAGCTTGGTCAGGCAAGAGACCCAGTACTTC. This codes for CASSLVRQETQYF. The whole variable domain, filled in from reference TRBV5-4 and TRBJ2-5, reads ETGVTQSPTHLIKTRGQQVTLRCSSQSGHNTVSWYQQALGQGPQFIFQYYREEENGRGNFPPRFSGLQFPNYSSELNVNALELDDSALYLCASSLVRQETQYFGPGTRLLVL.

This clonotype occurred a few times. This chain links TRBV10-1 with TRBJ2-1, with 7 bases fitting TRBD1. Germline V gene sequence: CDR1 WNHNN, CDR2 SYGVQD (reference sequence). The CDR3 consists of 13 residues. The V gene end was trimmed by 4 bases and the J gene end by 7 bases; junction bases not matched to a gene: 4. CDR3 nucleotides: TGCGCCAGCAGTGGAGGGGGCAATAATGAGCAGTTCTTC. It codes for CASSGGGNNEQFF.

This clonotype was seen a handful of times. The gene calls are TRBV28 and TRBJ2-7; perhaps TRBD2 as D (6 bases). This CDR3 comprises 14 residues. V was pared by 3 bases and J by 9 bases, with 18 bases between. Germline V gives CDR1 MDHEN, CDR2 SYDVKM. The CDR3 reads CASSFPGLPTAQYF. For the CDR3, the DNA is TGTGCCAGCAGTTTCCCGGGACTCCCAACGGCGCAGTACTTC.

This clonotype was seen only a few times. The chain links TRBV5-1 to TRBJ1-4, with TRBD1 identical over 11 bases. Germline values: CDR1 SGHRS, CDR2 YFSETQ. V lost 3 bases to trimming and J lost 9 bases; unmatched junction nucleotides: 1. The CDR3 has 13 residues. CDR3 DNA sequence: TGCGCCAGCAGCTGGGACAGGGGGAAAAAACTGTTTTTT. Protein sequence: CASSWDRGKKLFF.

J is TRBJ1-2 and V is TRBV7-9, with 8 positions matching TRBD1. The V gene end was trimmed by 4 bases and the J gene end by 3 bases; junction bases not matched to a gene: 16. In germline, CDR1 is SEHNR, CDR2 FQNEAQ (reference sequence). This CDR3 comprises 18 residues. The CDR3 DNA is TGTGCCAGCAGCTCCCCAGTTGACAGGGGAGTTTTTGACTATGGCTACACCTTC. It encodes CASSSPVDRGVFDYGYTF.

This chain links TRBV9 with TRBJ1-6; 7 bases fit TRBD1. Germline trimming cut 3 bases from V and 10 bases from J; bases unmatched to any gene: 10. The CDR3 contains 15 residues. CDR1 and CDR2 (germline): SGDLS, YYNGEE. CDR3 sequence (DNA): TGTGCCAGCAGCGCCCGGACAGGCGGGAACTCACCCCTCCACTTT. Translation gives CASSARTGGNSPLHF.

This clonotype has a handful of counts. The gene calls are TRBV4-1 and TRBJ2-2; 11 bases line up with TRBD2. V shed 0 bases and J 7 bases; nucleotides not matched to a gene: 7. CDR3 length equals 17 residues. Germline loops: CDR1 MGHRA, CDR2 YSYEKL. CDR3 bases: TGCGCCAGCAGCCAAGAGGCTAGCGGGAGGCCGGACGGGGAGCTGTTTTTT. Translation gives CASSQEASGRPDGELFF.

In its sample, this clonotype was seen a few times. The V gene is TRBV7-9, the J gene TRBJ2-3; 7 nucleotides match TRBD2. This CDR3 is built from 15 residues. The V and J ends lost 10 bases and 5 bases, in that order; junction bases with no gene match: 15. CDR1 SEHNR and CDR2 FQNEAQ come from the germline V gene (reference sequence). This chain's CDR3 is CATVGGRAFGDTQYF. CDR3 DNA sequence: TGTGCCACCGTCGGTGGGAGGGCTTTCGGAGATACGCAGTATTTT.

This clonotype was seen only a few times. The rearrangement links TRBV6-5 to TRBJ2-5; D is tentatively TRBD1 or TRBD2 (5 bases each). The V gene lost 4 bases and the J gene lost 7 bases, with 13 bases spanning the gap. The CDR3 has 13 residues. The germline gives CDR1 MNHEY, CDR2 SVGAGI. In nucleotides, the CDR3 is TGTGCCAGCAGTTCATGGGGGAAAGGGACCCAGTACTTC. As protein: CASSSWGKGTQYF.

The chain employs TRBV6-2 or TRBV6-3 and TRBJ2-1, with 8 bases fitting TRBD2. The V segment lost 0 bases and the J segment 8 bases; nucleotides outside the gene matches: 12. Germline CDR1 MNHEY, CDR2 SVGEGT. This CDR3 region has 17 residues. Here the CDR3 DNA reads TGTGCCAGCAGTTACTCGATCTGGAGCGGGAGTGTCTATGAGCAGTTCTTC. This codes for CASSYSIWSGSVYEQFF.

V gene TRBV11-1 combines with J gene TRBJ2-2; the match to TRBD2 covers 11 bases. V shed 5 bases and J 2 bases; nucleotides not matched to a gene: 7. This CDR3 has 17 amino acids. Germline CDR1 reads SGHAT; CDR2 reads FQDESV (reference sequence). CDR3 DNA sequence: TGTGCCAGCAGCGACGAGGGACTAGCGGAAAACACCGGGGAGCTGTTTTTT. It specifies CASSDEGLAENTGELFF.